This TCR beta chain was identified in a study of blood T cell repertoires in COVID-19. Looking at the study overall: Samples of COVID-19 (acute and convalescent) were obtained from the United States, Italy and Spain. From T cells, B-cell-depleted T cells, or PBMCs came the material, which was cDNA or gDNA.

Original handling: It was from reference gene primer amplification that nucleated cell counts were estimated. Using immunoSEQ multiplex PCR, the repertoire was profiled, and TCRdb retains in-frame clones only, with some absent. V and J calls and clone size are copied from that table; D and trimming were computed from the DNA. The sample consists of some 100,000 clones, approximately 82% of them appearing once. CDR3 length: 13 residues. The trim removed 6 bases at V and 4 bases at J, leaving 3 bases unmatched. Per the germline V gene, CDR1 is LNHDA and CDR2 is SQIVND (reference sequence). Sequenced sample: peripheral blood. The chain couples TRBV19 to TRBJ1-5; 7 bases agree with TRBD1. The sequence derives from a man between 45 and 60 years old with active or convalescent COVID-19. CDR3 sequence reads: CASRDRENQPQHF. The DNA of the CDR3 is TGTGCCAGTAGAGACAGGGAGAATCAGCCCCAGCATTTT.